Listed below are T cell receptor beta chains from one sample, sequenced in a study of monozygotic twins with inflammatory bowel disease. TCRdb re-called the 5' RACE reads; one entry per CDR3 protein, DNA not given. This sample's clone table lists fewer than 350,000 distinct CDR3 sequences. Specimen: blood. Receptors were obtained from a human donor with ulcerative colitis or Crohn's disease, or a healthy co-twin of an affected twin (not recorded which). CDR3s include the opening cysteine and the closing phenylalanine or tryptophan. Each record gives: J gene, V gene, CDR3 protein.

TRBJ1-5 | TRBV28 | CASTIPWGVQSNQPQHF
TRBJ1-1 | TRBV10-3 | CAIRRTGNTEAFF
TRBJ1-1 | TRBV6-2/TRBV6-3 | CASSTGGRLSVDTEAFF
TRBJ1-2 | TRBV18 | CASSPITGTDYGYTF
TRBJ2-7 | TRBV6-1 | CASSELPGPYEQYF
TRBJ2-3 | TRBV20-1 | CSAFGLAGPLDTQYF
TRBJ1-5 | TRBV30 | CAWSPQGGNQPQHF
TRBJ2-7 | TRBV6-1 | CASIRTGGDYEQYF
TRBJ1-1 | TRBV12-3/TRBV12-4 | CASSRQARTEAFF
TRBJ1-2 | TRBV3-1 | CASRGSKPGPTNGNYGYTF
TRBJ2-5 | TRBV20-1 | CSASSTGRAKETQYF